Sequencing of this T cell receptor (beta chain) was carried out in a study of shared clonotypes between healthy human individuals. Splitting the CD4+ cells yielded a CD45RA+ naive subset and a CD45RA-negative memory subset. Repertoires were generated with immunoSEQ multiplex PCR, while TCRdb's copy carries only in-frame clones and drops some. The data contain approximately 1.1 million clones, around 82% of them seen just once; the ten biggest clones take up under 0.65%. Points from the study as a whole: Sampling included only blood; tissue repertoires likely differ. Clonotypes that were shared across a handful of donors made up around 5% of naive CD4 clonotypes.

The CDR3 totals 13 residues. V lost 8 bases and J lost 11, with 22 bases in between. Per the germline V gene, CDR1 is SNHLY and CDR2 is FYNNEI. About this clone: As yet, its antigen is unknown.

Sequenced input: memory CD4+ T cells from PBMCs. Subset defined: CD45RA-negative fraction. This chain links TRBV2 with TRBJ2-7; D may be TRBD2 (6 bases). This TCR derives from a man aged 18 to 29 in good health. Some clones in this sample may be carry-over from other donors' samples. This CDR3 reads CASGDDGGPREYF. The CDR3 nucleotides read TGTGCCAGCGGGGATGACGGGGGTCCTCGGGAGTACTTC.